Below, one T cell receptor (beta chain) is given with its context. The sample is drawn from a study of blood T cell repertoires in COVID-19. At the level of the study: From the United States, Italy and Spain came samples of acute and convalescent COVID-19. The analysed material was cDNA or gDNA that came from T cells, B-cell-depleted T cells, or PBMCs.

In the source study's methods: Counts of nucleated cells, estimated from reference gene primer amplification, were obtained. Clones were read by immunoSEQ multiplex PCR, and TCRdb kept only the in-frame ones, dropping some. That table gives V, J and clone size, and the DNA gave D and trimming. The sample shows under 250,000 clones, over 80% of them seen only once. V dropped 5 bases and J dropped 5 bases, with 13 bases sitting between them. The CDR3 consists of 14 residues. Germline V CDR1 and CDR2: SGHTA, FQGNSA. The clonotype comes from a man in his forties or fifties with acute or convalescent COVID-19. The chain has TRBV7-2 and TRBJ2-1; weak D call: TRBD2 (6 bases). Sequenced sample: peripheral blood. The CDR3 here is CASSQMPSDNEQFF. As DNA, the CDR3 is TGTGCCAGCAGCCAGATGCCTAGCGACAATGAGCAGTTCTTC.